This T cell receptor beta chain is from a study of immune cell composition in non-small cell lung cancer. Study results and caveats: Lung squamous cell carcinoma tumours had significantly higher top 10 clone scores and productive clonality than lung adenocarcinoma. About 80% of squamous and 30% to 40% of adenocarcinoma cases had tumour-associated clones >0.5%. Dominant in vivo tumour-associated clones were not shown to share tumour-reactive sequences.

Sequencing used immunoSEQ multiplex PCR; TCRdb keeps in-frame clones, though not all of them. The sample consists of around 10,000 clones, almost 70% of them appearing once. Notes on this clone: No antigen is known for it.

Frozen unsorted single-cell suspensions supplied the genomic DNA. The sequence came from a human donor with non-small cell lung cancer. The material sequenced was lung tumor tissue.

The CDR3 nucleotides are TGTGCCAGCAGTTACTCGTCTGGGACTGGGGCCAACGTCCTGACTTTC. This translates into CASSYSSGTGANVLTF. The chain joins TRBV6-5 to TRBJ2-6; no definite D call. CDR1 is MNHEY and CDR2 is SVGAGI in the germline V gene. The V end was cut by 0 bases, the J end by 2 bases, with 8 bases between. The CDR3 totals 16 residues.